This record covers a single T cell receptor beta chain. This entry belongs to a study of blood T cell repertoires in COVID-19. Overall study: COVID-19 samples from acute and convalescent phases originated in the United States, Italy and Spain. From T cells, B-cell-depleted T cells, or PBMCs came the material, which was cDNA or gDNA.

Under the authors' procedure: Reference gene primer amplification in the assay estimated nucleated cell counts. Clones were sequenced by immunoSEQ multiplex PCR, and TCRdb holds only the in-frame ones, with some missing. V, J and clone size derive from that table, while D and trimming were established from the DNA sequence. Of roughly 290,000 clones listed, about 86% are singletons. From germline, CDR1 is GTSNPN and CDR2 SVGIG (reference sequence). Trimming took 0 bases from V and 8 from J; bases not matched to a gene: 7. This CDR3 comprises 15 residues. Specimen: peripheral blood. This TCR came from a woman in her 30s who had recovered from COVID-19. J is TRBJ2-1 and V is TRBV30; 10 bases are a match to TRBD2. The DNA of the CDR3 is TGTGCCTGGAGTGTGGGGGCTAGCGGGGGAGATGAGCAGTTCTTC. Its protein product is CAWSVGASGGDEQFF.